A single sample is the source of the 11 T cell receptor beta chains below, sequenced in a study of T cell changes during pregnancy in multiple sclerosis (dated by TCRdb to about 2019). The receptor library was made with the immunoSEQ multiplex PCR assay. TCRdb holds this immuneACCESS table with in-frame rearrangements only. Some clones are missing; in checked studies, unresolved V genes explain under half, and the rest has no known cause. The table for this sample lists 93,000 or so clones; roughly 90% of them were counted only once. The ten biggest clones cover about 0.91% of the sample. The sample here was peripheral blood, taken before pregnancy. Every receptor here comes from a female donor with multiple sclerosis, enrolled in a pregnancy study.

The chain is built from TRBV7-3 and TRBJ2-1; TRBD2 agrees at 10 bases. The CDR3 covers 15 residues. CDR1 and CDR2 (germline): SGHTA, FQGTGA. The V and J ends lost 4 bases and 5 bases, in that order; junction bases with no gene match: 5. The CDR3 protein is CASSSSSGRDNEQFF. The CDR3 DNA follows: TGTGCCAGCAGCTCTTCTAGCGGGAGAGACAATGAGCAGTTCTTC.

The chain links TRBV5-1 to TRBJ1-6; 9 nucleotides agree with TRBD1. The germline CDR1 and CDR2 sequences are SGHRS and YFSETQ. The CDR3 consists of 16 residues. J lost 7 bases, V lost 4 bases, and 9 bases had no gene match. The CDR3 region has the DNA TGCGCCAGCAGCCCACTTGTCGGGACAGGGAATTCACCCCTCCACTTT. Translation: CASSPLVGTGNSPLHF. The full variable domain, rest sourced from reference TRBV5-1 and TRBJ1-6, is KAGVTQTPRYLIKTRGQQVTLSCSPISGHRSVSWYQQTPGQGLQFLFEYFSETQRNKGNFPGRFSGRQFSNSRSEMNVSTLELGDSALYLCASSPLVGTGNSPLHFGNGTRLTVT.

The chain couples TRBV10-3 to TRBJ2-5; no reliable D call. Germline values: CDR1 ENHRY, CDR2 SYGVKD. Trimming took 3 bases from V and 10 from J, leaving 12 bases between them. The CDR3 contains 12 residues. CDR3 DNA sequence: TGTGCCATCAGTGACCTCGAGGTTGGCCAGTACTTC. This encodes CAISDLEVGQYF.

This clone was seen only once. The chain links TRBV7-9 to TRBJ1-3; D might be TRBD1 (6 bases). The germline V gene has CDR1 SEHNR and CDR2 FQNEAQ (reference sequence). CDR3 size: 17 residues. With 6 bases removed from V and 1 base from J, the gap between germline ends came to 19 bases. In DNA, the CDR3 is TGTGCCAGCAGTGGGGGTGGGGGCGAAGAGTCTGGAAACACCATATATTTT. Encoded protein: CASSGGGGEESGNTIYF.

The chain joins TRBV18 to TRBJ2-7, with TRBD1 matching over 9 bases. The CDR3 length is 14 residues. Losses at the gene ends were 3 bases for V and 4 bases for J; bases not matched to a gene: 4. Looked up from germline, CDR1 is KGHSH and CDR2 is LQKENI. CDR3 protein: CASSPTGTGYEQYF. The DNA of the CDR3 is TGTGCCAGCTCACCGACCGGGACAGGGTACGAGCAGTACTTC. Supplemented by reference TRBV18 and TRBJ2-7, the full variable domain reads NAGVMQNPRHLVRRRGQEARLRCSPMKGHSHVYWYRQLPEEGLKFMVYLQKENIIDESGMPKERFSAEFPKEGPSILRIQQVVRGDSAAYFCASSPTGTGYEQYFGPGTRLTVT.

This chain uses TRBV27 with TRBJ2-7; 9 bases line up with TRBD2. J was trimmed by 5 bases and V by 5 bases; bases with no gene match: 7. The germline CDR1 and CDR2 sequences are MNHEY and SMNVEV (reference sequence). This CDR3 region has 14 residues. In DNA form, the CDR3 reads TGTGCCAGCAGTCCGACTAGCGGCAGCCACGAGCAGTACTTC. Its translation is CASSPTSGSHEQYF.

The V call is TRBV29-1, the J call TRBJ2-5; D gene ambiguous. This CDR3 comprises 13 residues. The germline V and J ends were trimmed by 8 bases and 0 bases, with 13 bases remaining between them. CDR1 and CDR2 from the germline V gene are SQVTM and ANQGSEA. The CDR3 here is CSSLRQYQETQYF. The CDR3 DNA reads TGCAGCTCTCTTCGCCAGTACCAAGAGACCCAGTACTTC.

The chain carries TRBV15 and TRBJ2-2; 9 nucleotides align to TRBD2. The V gene end was trimmed by 0 bases and the J gene end by 4 bases; junction bases not matched to a gene: 9. This CDR3 spans 18 amino acids. Germline CDR1 is LNHNV and CDR2 is YYDKDF (reference sequence). The chain's CDR3 is CATSRDRLAVLSTGELFF. The CDR3 nucleotides read TGTGCCACCAGCAGAGATCGACTAGCGGTTCTCTCCACCGGGGAGCTGTTTTTT.

CDR3 in amino acids: CASSLARTVNEKLFF. The CDR3 nucleotides read TGTGCCAGCAGCTTAGCTCGGACAGTTAACGAAAAACTGTTTTTT. V gene TRBV7-6 combines with J gene TRBJ1-4, with a tentative D call TRBD1 (6 bases). This CDR3 has 15 residues. Germline V CDR1 and CDR2: SGHVS, FNYEAQ. The ends were cut back, 0 bases at V and 8 bases at J, with 13 bases in the middle. Looking up the rest from reference TRBV7-6 and TRBJ1-4 gives the full variable domain: GAGVSQSPRYKVTKRGQDVALRCDPISGHVSLYWYRQALGQGPEFLTYFNYEAQQDKSGLPNDRFSAERPEGSISTLTIQRTEQRDSAMYRCASSLARTVNEKLFFGSGTQLSVL.

This clone occurred a few times. This chain connects TRBV19 to TRBJ1-2, with D possibly matching TRBD1 (6 bases). In germline, CDR1 is LNHDA, CDR2 SQIVND (reference sequence). The CDR3 has 15 residues. Trimming stripped 6 bases from V and 6 bases from J, with 20 bases between. The CDR3 DNA reads TGTGCCAGTAGCCCAGATGTAAGGGCAGGGGATGGCTACACCTTC. Its translation is CASSPDVRAGDGYTF.

The V and J genes are TRBV25-1 and TRBJ1-1, with D unresolved. Trimming removed 8 bases from V and 8 bases from J, with 18 bases in between. CDR1 and CDR2 (germline): MGHDK, SYGVNS. The CDR3 consists of 13 residues. CDR3: CASSRIPNAEAFF. CDR3 nucleotides: TGTGCCAGCTCACGTATACCTAACGCCGAAGCTTTCTTT. Using reference TRBV25-1 and TRBJ1-1 for the parts outside the CDR3, the full variable domain is EADIYQTPRYLVIGTGKKITLECSQTMGHDKMYWYQQDPGMELHLIHYSYGVNSTEKGDLSSESTVSRIRTEHFPLTLESARPSHTSQYLCASSRIPNAEAFFGQGTRLTVV.